Here is one TCR beta chain with its context. The germline gives CDR1 SGHTA, CDR2 FQGTGA. This CDR3 is built from 15 residues. Deletions cut 4 bases from V and 0 bases from J, with 10 bases between. This sample was included in a study of cytomegalovirus exposure and HLA in healthy donors. A multiplex PCR was run with 60 Vbeta primers and 13 Jbeta primers. The table came from immunoSEQ multiplex PCR; TCRdb's copy has only in-frame clones and leaves some out. This sample has around 150,000 clones, with 75% to 85% found just once. This receptor was taken from a woman younger than 35 in good health and CMV-seronegative. Sequencing was carried out using PBMCs. This chain joins TRBV7-3 and TRBJ2-1; D perhaps matches TRBD1 (5 bases). The CDR3 loop is CASSYRRSSYNEQFF. CDR3 coding DNA: TGTGCCAGCAGCTACAGGAGAAGCTCCTACAATGAGCAGTTCTTC.